Here is one T cell receptor (beta chain) with its context. Per germline, CDR1 SGHVS and CDR2 FQNEAQ. This CDR3 is built from 13 residues. Trimming removed 8 bases at V and 4 bases at J, with 14 bases between. In the authors' methods: Scientists estimated how many nucleated cells there were by amplifying reference gene primers. Profiling relied on immunoSEQ multiplex PCR, and the TCRdb table lists in-frame clones only, not all of them. V and J calls and clone size are those listed in that table; D and trimming were worked out from the DNA. The sample lists about 290,000 clones; around four fifths were seen once. The source of the sample is a study of blood T cell repertoires in COVID-19. Study overall: T cells, B-cell-depleted T cells, or PBMCs provided the cDNA or gDNA that served as material.

Input material: peripheral blood. This sequence was found in a woman in her forties or fifties with active or convalescent COVID-19. The rearrangement joins TRBV7-8 to TRBJ1-2; D is unresolved. The CDR3 nucleotides are TGTGCCAGCCGCTCGGAGGTTGCCTATGGCTACACCTTC. Translating it yields CASRSEVAYGYTF.